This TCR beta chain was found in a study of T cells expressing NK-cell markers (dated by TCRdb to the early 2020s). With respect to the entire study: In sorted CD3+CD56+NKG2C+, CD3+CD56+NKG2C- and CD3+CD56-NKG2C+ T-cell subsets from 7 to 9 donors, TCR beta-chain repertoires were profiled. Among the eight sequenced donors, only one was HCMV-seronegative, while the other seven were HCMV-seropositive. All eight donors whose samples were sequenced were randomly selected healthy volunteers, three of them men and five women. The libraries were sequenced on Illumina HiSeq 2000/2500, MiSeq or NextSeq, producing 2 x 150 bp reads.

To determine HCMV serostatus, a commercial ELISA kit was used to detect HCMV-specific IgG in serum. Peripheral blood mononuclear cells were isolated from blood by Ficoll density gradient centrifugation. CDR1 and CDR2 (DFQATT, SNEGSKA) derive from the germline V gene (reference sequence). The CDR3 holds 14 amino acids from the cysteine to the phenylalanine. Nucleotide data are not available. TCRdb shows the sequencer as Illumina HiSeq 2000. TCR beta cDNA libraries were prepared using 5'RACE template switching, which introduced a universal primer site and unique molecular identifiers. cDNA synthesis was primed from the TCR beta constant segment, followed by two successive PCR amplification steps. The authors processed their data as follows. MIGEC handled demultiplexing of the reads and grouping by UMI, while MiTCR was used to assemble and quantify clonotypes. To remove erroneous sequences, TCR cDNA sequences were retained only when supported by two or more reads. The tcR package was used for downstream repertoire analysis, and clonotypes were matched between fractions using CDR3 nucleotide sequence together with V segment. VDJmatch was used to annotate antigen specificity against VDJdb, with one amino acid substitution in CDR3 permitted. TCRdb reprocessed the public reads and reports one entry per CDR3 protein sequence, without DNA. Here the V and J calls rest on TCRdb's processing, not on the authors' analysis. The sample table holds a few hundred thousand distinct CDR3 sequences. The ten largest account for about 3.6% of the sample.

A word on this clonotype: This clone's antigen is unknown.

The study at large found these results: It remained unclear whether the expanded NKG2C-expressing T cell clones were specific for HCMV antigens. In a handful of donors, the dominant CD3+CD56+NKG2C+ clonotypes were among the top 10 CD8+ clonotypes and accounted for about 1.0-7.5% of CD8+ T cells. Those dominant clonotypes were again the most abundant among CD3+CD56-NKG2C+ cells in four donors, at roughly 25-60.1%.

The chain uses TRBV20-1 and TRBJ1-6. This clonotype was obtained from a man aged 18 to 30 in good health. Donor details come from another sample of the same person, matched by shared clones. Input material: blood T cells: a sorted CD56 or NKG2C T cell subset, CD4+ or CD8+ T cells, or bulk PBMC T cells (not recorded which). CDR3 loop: CSARPDSARSPLHF.